Each of the 13 T cell receptor beta chains below was sequenced from the same sample in a study of cytomegalovirus exposure and HLA in healthy donors. Method: immunoSEQ multiplex PCR; TCRdb's copy keeps in-frame clones and lacks some. Of 80,000 to 100,000 clones listed, more than 85% are singletons. The specimen was PBMCs. The source of these receptors is a man between 18 and 29 years old in good health and CMV-seropositive.

The chain combines TRBV2 with TRBJ2-3, with 14 bases that match TRBD2. V gave up 8 bases and J gave up 6 bases; unmatched junction bases: 4. The CDR3 length is 14 residues. The germline V gene encodes CDR1 SNHLY and CDR2 FYNNEI. The CDR3 sequence is CASEGLAGVDTQYF. As DNA, the CDR3 is TGTGCCAGCGAGGGACTAGCGGGAGTGGATACGCAGTATTTT.

The chain carries TRBV5-5 and TRBJ1-4; D perhaps matches TRBD1 (5 bases). The germline gives CDR1 SGHKS, CDR2 YYEKEE (reference sequence). The CDR3 contains 14 residues. V lost 3 bases to trimming and J lost 6 bases, with 12 bases between them. DNA of the CDR3: TGTGCCAGCAGCTCAGGGTTTTGGGATGAAAAACTGTTTTTT. It encodes CASSSGFWDEKLFF.

The chain combines TRBV6-4 with TRBJ2-3; weak D call: TRBD2 (6 bases). V was trimmed by 2 bases and J by 0 bases, leaving 12 bases between them. CDR1 MRHNA and CDR2 SNTAGT come from the germline V gene. This CDR3 is built from 16 residues. The CDR3 spells CASSDSGQSSTDTQYF. CDR3 in DNA: TGTGCCAGCAGTGACAGCGGGCAATCTAGCACAGATACGCAGTATTTT.

The chain combines TRBV6-5 with TRBJ1-2; D is ambiguous. Trimming stripped 8 bases from V and 0 bases from J, with 7 bases between. This CDR3 contains 12 residues. The germline CDR1 and CDR2 sequences are MNHEY and SVGAGI. This CDR3 reads CASVGANYGYTF. Written as DNA, the CDR3 is TGTGCCAGCGTGGGAGCTAACTATGGCTACACCTTC.

This clone showed up just a few times. The chain employs TRBV23-1 and TRBJ1-3, with D maybe TRBD1 (5 bases). Being an ORF, TRBV23-1 has a function that is uncertain. The length of the CDR3 is 13 residues. V lost 3 bases and J 4 bases, leaving 7 bases between the germline ends. For the CDR3, the DNA is TGCGCCAGCAGTCACCCAGGGGGAAACACCATATATTTT. Protein product: CASSHPGGNTIYF.

V and J are TRBV7-2 and TRBJ2-6; 9 bases agree with TRBD1. Trimming at V came to 1 base and at J to 2 bases, leaving 6 bases not matched to a gene. Germline V gives CDR1 SGHTA, CDR2 FQGNSA. The CDR3 sequence is 18 residues long. The CDR3 sequence: CASSLVGTGMTGANVLTF. Here the CDR3 DNA reads TGTGCCAGCAGCTTAGTCGGGACAGGGATGACTGGGGCCAACGTCCTGACTTTC.

This clone was detected a few times. The rearrangement uses TRBV6-5 and TRBJ2-7, with 7 bases identical to TRBD1. The CDR3 extends over 14 amino acids. J lost 0 bases, V lost 2 bases, and 1 base had no gene match. Germline CDR1 reads MNHEY; CDR2 reads SVGAGI. CDR3 in DNA: TGTGCCAGCAGTTACGACAGGGTCTCCTACGAGCAGTACTTC. Its translation: CASSYDRVSYEQYF.

This chain links TRBV5-4 with TRBJ2-3, with a weak D call TRBD2 (7 bases). The CDR3 runs to 15 residues. Germline V lookup: CDR1 SGHNT, CDR2 YYREEE (reference sequence). The V gene lost 4 bases and the J gene lost 2 bases, with 14 bases spanning the gap. CDR3 DNA sequence: TGTGCCAGCAGCCGCGGGGAGGGGGTCACAGATACGCAGTATTTT. It specifies CASSRGEGVTDTQYF.

This chain uses TRBV28 with TRBJ2-5; 13 bases agree with TRBD2. The CDR3 contains 18 residues. V trimming: 5 bases; J trimming: 4 bases; junction bases outside the gene matches: 13. CDR1 and CDR2 from the germline V gene are MDHEN and SYDVKM. This CDR3 reads CASSLQGLAGAGGETQYF. CDR3 coding DNA: TGTGCCAGCAGTCTCCAAGGACTAGCGGGAGCGGGTGGAGAGACCCAGTACTTC.

This chain uses TRBV4-3 with TRBJ2-2, with TRBD2 as a possible D gene (6 bases). The CDR3 totals 16 residues. Germline values: CDR1 LGHNA, CDR2 YSLEER. The ends were cut back, 2 bases at V and 6 bases at J, with 16 bases in the middle. Here the CDR3 DNA reads TGCGCCAGCAGCCAACGCGGGACGTCACTTTCCGGGGAGCTGTTTTTT. Translated, it gives CASSQRGTSLSGELFF.

In this sample, this clone turned up once. The V call is TRBV28, the J call TRBJ1-2; the match to TRBD1 covers 9 bases. CDR1 and CDR2 from the germline V gene are MDHEN and SYDVKM. The CDR3 is 14 residues long. With 6 bases clipped from V and 4 bases from J, the junction kept 6 bases outside the gene matches. As DNA, the CDR3 is TGTGCCAGCAGGCCAACAGGGGGCATCTATGGCTACACCTTC. Translated, it gives CASRPTGGIYGYTF.

The chain links TRBV6-5 to TRBJ2-5, with TRBD1 matching over 9 bases. CDR3 size: 13 residues. Trimming removed 6 bases from V and 6 bases from J; junction bases left unmatched: 5. Per germline, CDR1 MNHEY and CDR2 SVGAGI. CDR3 nucleotides: TGTGCCAGCAGACTACAGGGGGCGAAGACCCAGTACTTC. This encodes CASRLQGAKTQYF.

The rearrangement links TRBV10-3 to TRBJ1-3, with D uncertain. Per germline, CDR1 ENHRY and CDR2 SYGVKD. Trimming left V 0 bases short and J 11 bases short, with 14 bases between. This CDR3 spans 14 amino acids. The CDR3 DNA reads as TGTGCCATCAGTGAGTCAGGAGCGGGGATGGCCATATATTTT. Encoded protein: CAISESGAGMAIYF.